The rows below give T cell receptor beta chains drawn from one sample of a study of T cell responses to AZD1222 COVID-19 vaccine. Sequencing was performed with immunoSEQ multiplex PCR; in TCRdb, only in-frame clones are kept and a portion is missing. The table has over 50,000 clones, approximately 84% seen once; the top ten hold approximately 30%. The material was peripheral blood, obtained on day 0 of AZD1222 vaccination. Receptors originate from an adult in good health. The CDR3 runs from the conserved cysteine through the conserved F or W.

J gene: TRBJ2-7
V gene: TRBV7-9
CDR3 protein: CASSLVSGTLEQYF

J gene: TRBJ1-5
V gene: TRBV28
CDR3 protein: CASSTRQGAQPQHF

J gene: TRBJ1-4
V gene: TRBV5-1
CDR3 protein: CASSQGAGATNEKLFF

J gene: TRBJ2-2
V gene: TRBV5-1
CDR3 protein: CASSLVTGTNTGELFF

J gene: TRBJ2-1
V gene: TRBV29-1
CDR3 protein: CSVGSGPYNEQFF

J gene: TRBJ1-1
V gene: TRBV2
CDR3 protein: CASSLSGLGGTEAFF

J gene: TRBJ1-2
V gene: TRBV28
CDR3 protein: CASSPTGTSYTF

J gene: TRBJ2-1
V gene: TRBV5-1
CDR3 protein: CASSLAGADEQFF

J gene: TRBJ2-2
V gene: TRBV5-4
CDR3 protein: CASSPRGANTGELFF

J gene: TRBJ1-2
V gene: TRBV6-2/TRBV6-3
CDR3 protein: CASSAGQFGYTF

J gene: TRBJ2-4
V gene: TRBV7-9
CDR3 protein: CASSSGLAGGLAKNIQYF

J gene: TRBJ2-2
V gene: TRBV19
CDR3 protein: CATRELGLAGGNTGELFF

J gene: TRBJ2-3
V gene: TRBV5-1
CDR3 protein: CASSLMPGSQYF

J gene: TRBJ2-3
V gene: TRBV7-2
CDR3 protein: CASSAFGDTQYF

J gene: TRBJ2-1
V gene: TRBV11-3
CDR3 protein: CASEVPGTHNEQFF

J gene: TRBJ1-4
V gene: TRBV7-6
CDR3 protein: CASSLVFGDLTNEKLFF

J gene: TRBJ2-1
V gene: TRBV6-2/TRBV6-3
CDR3 protein: CASSYDPRTSGRAAEQFF

J gene: TRBJ1-1
V gene: TRBV28
CDR3 protein: CASRLPGFTGRVNTEAFF

J gene: TRBJ2-7
V gene: TRBV4-3
CDR3 protein: CASSQGTGSAYEQYF

J gene: TRBJ2-1
V gene: TRBV6-2/TRBV6-3
CDR3 protein: CASSYQTSGRKNEQFF

J gene: TRBJ2-2
V gene: TRBV5-1
CDR3 protein: CASSVGQGSTGELFF

J gene: TRBJ2-3
V gene: TRBV7-2
CDR3 protein: CASSPRSADTQYF

J gene: TRBJ2-7
V gene: TRBV11-2
CDR3 protein: CASSLQRDSYEQYF

J gene: TRBJ2-5
V gene: TRBV6-5
CDR3 protein: CASSVTSGRGETQYF

J gene: TRBJ2-7
V gene: TRBV28
CDR3 protein: CASTAERDEQYF

J gene: TRBJ2-7
V gene: TRBV4-1
CDR3 protein: CASSQAPRTSGSHEQYF

J gene: TRBJ2-2
V gene: TRBV5-4
CDR3 protein: CASSDPSTGRTGELFF

J gene: TRBJ2-3
V gene: TRBV2
CDR3 protein: CAITGTSGSRDTQYF

J gene: TRBJ1-1
V gene: TRBV30
CDR3 protein: CAWIRDGMNTEAFF

J gene: TRBJ2-7
V gene: TRBV5-1
CDR3 protein: CASSFDSPYEQYF

J gene: TRBJ1-4
V gene: TRBV18
CDR3 protein: CASSPRRAARDEKLFF

J gene: TRBJ1-2
V gene: TRBV4-3
CDR3 protein: CASSAQTGGPNYGYTF

J gene: TRBJ1-1
V gene: TRBV5-1
CDR3 protein: CASSLVQGLNTEAFF

J gene: TRBJ2-5
V gene: TRBV29-1
CDR3 protein: CSVLVPGGETQYF

J gene: TRBJ1-2
V gene: TRBV30
CDR3 protein: CAWSVGGRANYGYTF

J gene: TRBJ2-1
V gene: TRBV7-2
CDR3 protein: CASSPPQALRNEQFF

J gene: TRBJ1-1
V gene: TRBV7-3
CDR3 protein: CASSEDTDTEAFF

J gene: TRBJ1-3
V gene: TRBV19
CDR3 protein: CASAPPGRWSGNTIYF